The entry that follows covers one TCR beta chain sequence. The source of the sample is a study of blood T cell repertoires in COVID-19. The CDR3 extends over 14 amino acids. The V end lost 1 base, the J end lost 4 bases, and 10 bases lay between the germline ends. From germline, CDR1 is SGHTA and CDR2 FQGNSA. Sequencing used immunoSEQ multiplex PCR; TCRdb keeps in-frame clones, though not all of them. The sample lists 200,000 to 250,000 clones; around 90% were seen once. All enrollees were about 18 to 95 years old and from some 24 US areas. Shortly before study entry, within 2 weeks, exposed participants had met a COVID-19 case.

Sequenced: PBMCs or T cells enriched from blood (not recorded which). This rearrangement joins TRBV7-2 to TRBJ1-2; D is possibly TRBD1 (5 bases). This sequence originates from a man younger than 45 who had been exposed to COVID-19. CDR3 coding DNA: TGTGCCAGCAGCTTAGTCGACAGCTTCTATGGCTACACCTTC. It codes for CASSLVDSFYGYTF.